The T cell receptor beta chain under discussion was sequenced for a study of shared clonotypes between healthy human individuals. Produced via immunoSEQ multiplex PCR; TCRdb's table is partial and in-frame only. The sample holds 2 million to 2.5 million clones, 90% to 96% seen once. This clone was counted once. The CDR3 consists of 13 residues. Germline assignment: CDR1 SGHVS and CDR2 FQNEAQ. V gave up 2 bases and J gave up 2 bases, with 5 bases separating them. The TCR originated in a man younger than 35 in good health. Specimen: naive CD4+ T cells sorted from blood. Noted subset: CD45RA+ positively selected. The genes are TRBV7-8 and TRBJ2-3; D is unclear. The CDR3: CASSLKLTDTQYF. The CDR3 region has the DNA TGTGCCAGCAGCTTAAAACTCACAGATACGCAGTATTTT. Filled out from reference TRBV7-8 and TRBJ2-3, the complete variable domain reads GAGVSQSPRYKVAKRGQDVALRCDPISGHVSLFWYQQALGQGPEFLTYFQNEAQLDKSGLPSDRFFAERPEGSVSTLKIQRTQQEDSAVYLCASSLKLTDTQYFGPGTRLTVL.